This entry describes one T cell receptor (beta chain). Its antigen is unidentified. This sample is part of a study of cytomegalovirus exposure and HLA in healthy donors. Method: immunoSEQ multiplex PCR; TCRdb's copy keeps in-frame clones and lacks some. The sample has 160,000 or so clones, around 90% seen once. Germline CDR1 reads LGHNA; CDR2 reads YSLEER. Trimming cost V 4 bases and J 10 bases; bases outside gene matches: 15. The CDR3 has 17 amino acids. General study points: The investigators catalogued 150 or so TCR beta chains as cytomegalovirus-associated.

This TCR was sampled from a man aged 18 to 29 in good health and CMV-seronegative. This rearrangement joins TRBV4-3 to TRBJ2-1, with 11 bases fitting TRBD2. The sample taken for sequencing was PBMCs. The CDR3 spells CASSPRDLAGGELEQFF. The CDR3 DNA is TGCGCCAGCAGCCCGCGGGACTTAGCGGGAGGGGAGTTGGAGCAGTTCTTC.